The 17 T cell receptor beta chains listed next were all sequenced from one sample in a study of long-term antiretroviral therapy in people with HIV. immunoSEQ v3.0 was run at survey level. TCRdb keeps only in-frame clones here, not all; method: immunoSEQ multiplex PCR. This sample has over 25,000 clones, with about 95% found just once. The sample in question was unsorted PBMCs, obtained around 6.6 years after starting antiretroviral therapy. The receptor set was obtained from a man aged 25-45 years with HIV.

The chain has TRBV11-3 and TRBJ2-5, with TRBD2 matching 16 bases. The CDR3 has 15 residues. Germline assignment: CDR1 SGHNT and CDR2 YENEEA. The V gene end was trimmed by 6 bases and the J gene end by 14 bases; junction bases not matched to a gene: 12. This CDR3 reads CASRYPGLAGGMAYF. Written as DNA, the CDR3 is TGTGCCAGCAGGTATCCGGGACTAGCGGGGGGGATGGCATACTTC.

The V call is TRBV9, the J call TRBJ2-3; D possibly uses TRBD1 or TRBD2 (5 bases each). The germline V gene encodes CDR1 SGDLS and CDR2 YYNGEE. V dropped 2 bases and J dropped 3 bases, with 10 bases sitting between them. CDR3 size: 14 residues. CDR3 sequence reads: CASSVMGETDTQYF. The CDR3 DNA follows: TGTGCCAGCAGCGTTATGGGGGAAACAGATACGCAGTATTTT.

The CDR3 DNA reads TGTGCCAGTAGTATTGGGGAGAGCTCCTACAATGAGCAGTTCTTC. It encodes CASSIGESSYNEQFF. V gene TRBV19 combines with J gene TRBJ2-1, with a possible D match to TRBD2 (5 bases). The CDR3 spans 15 residues. V was cut by 3 bases and J by 0 bases, with 9 bases left in between. Per germline, CDR1 LNHDA and CDR2 SQIVND (reference sequence).

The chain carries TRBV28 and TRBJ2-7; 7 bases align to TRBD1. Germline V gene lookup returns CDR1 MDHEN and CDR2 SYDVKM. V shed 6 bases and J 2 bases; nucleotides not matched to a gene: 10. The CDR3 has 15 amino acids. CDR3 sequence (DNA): TGTGCCAGCAGCACTACAGGGGTAGGGGCCTACGAGCAGTACTTC. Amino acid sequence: CASSTTGVGAYEQYF.

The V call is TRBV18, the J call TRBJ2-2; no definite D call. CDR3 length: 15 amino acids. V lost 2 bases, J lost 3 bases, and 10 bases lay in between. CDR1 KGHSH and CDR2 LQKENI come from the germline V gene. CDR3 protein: CASSPVAGYTGELFF. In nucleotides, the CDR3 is TGTGCCAGCTCACCAGTCGCAGGCTACACCGGGGAGCTGTTTTTT.

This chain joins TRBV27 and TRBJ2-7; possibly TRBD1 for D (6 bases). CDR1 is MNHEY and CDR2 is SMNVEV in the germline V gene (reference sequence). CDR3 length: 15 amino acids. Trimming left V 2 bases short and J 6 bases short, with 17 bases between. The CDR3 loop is CASSLAHRVLSEQYF. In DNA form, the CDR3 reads TGTGCCAGCAGTTTAGCCCACAGGGTGCTGAGCGAGCAGTACTTC.

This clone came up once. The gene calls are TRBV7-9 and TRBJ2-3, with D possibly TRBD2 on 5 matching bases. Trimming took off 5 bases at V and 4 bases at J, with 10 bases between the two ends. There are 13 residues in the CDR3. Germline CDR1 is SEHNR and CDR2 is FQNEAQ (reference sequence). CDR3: CASSAEAADTQYF. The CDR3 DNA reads TGTGCCAGCAGCGCGGAGGCAGCAGATACGCAGTATTTT.

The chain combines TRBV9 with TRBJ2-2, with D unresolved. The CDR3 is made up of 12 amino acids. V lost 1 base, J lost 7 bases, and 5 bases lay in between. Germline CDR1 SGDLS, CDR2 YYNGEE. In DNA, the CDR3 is TGTGCCAGCAGCGTACCACTCGGGGAGCTGTTTTTT. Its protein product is CASSVPLGELFF.

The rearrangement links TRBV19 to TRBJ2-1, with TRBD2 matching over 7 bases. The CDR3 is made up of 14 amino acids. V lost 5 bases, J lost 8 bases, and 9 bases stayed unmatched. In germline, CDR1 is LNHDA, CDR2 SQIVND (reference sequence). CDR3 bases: TGTGCCAGTAGTGCAGAGAAGCGGGGTTATGAGCAGTTCTTC. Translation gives CASSAEKRGYEQFF. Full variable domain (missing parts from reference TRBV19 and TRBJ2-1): DGGITQSPKYLFRKEGQNVTLSCEQNLNHDAMYWYRQDPGQGLRLIYYSQIVNDFQKGDIAEGYSVSREKKESFPLTVTSAQKNPTAFYLCASSAEKRGYEQFFGPGTRLTVL.

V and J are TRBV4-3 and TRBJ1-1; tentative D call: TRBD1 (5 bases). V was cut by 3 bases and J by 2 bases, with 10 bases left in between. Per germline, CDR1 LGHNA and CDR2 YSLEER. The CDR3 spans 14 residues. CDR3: CASSHLDSNTEAFF. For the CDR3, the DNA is TGCGCCAGCAGCCACCTAGACAGCAACACTGAAGCTTTCTTT.

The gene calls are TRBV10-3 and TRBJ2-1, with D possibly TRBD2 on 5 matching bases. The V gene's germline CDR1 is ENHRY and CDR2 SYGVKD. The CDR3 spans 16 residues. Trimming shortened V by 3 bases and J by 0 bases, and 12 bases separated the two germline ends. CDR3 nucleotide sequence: TGTGCCATCAGTGATCGCGGCGGGCCCTCCTACAATGAGCAGTTCTTC. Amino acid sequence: CAISDRGGPSYNEQFF.

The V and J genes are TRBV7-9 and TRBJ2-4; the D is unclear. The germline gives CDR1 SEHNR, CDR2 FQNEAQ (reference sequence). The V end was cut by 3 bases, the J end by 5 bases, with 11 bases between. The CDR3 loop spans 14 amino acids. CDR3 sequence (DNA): TGTGCCAGCAGCTTTGTGACCGTAGAAAACATTCAGTACTTC. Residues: CASSFVTVENIQYF.

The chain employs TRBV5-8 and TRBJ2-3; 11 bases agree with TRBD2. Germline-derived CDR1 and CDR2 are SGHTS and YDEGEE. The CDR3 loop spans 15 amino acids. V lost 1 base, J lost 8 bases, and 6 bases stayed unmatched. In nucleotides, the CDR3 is TGTGCCAGCAGCTTGCCTACTAGCGGGGGAGGTACGCAGTATTTT. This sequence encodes CASSLPTSGGGTQYF. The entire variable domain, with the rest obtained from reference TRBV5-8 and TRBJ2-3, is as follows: EAGVTQSPTHLIKTRGQQATLRCSPISGHTSVYWYQQALGLGLQFLLWYDEGEERNRGNFPPRFSGRQFPNYSSELNVNALELEDSALYLCASSLPTSGGGTQYFGPGTRLTVL.

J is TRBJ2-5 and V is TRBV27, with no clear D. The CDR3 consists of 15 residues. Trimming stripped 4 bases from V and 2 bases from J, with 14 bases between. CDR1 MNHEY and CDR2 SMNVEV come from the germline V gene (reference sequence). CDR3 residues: CASSSEIARQETQYF. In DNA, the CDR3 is TGTGCCAGCAGTTCCGAGATAGCCAGACAAGAGACCCAGTACTTC.

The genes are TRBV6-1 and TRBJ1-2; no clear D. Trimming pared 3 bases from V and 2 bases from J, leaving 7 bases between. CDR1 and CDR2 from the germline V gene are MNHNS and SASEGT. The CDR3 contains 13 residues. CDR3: CASSDTGNYGYTF. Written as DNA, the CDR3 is TGTGCCAGCAGTGATACCGGGAACTATGGCTACACCTTC.

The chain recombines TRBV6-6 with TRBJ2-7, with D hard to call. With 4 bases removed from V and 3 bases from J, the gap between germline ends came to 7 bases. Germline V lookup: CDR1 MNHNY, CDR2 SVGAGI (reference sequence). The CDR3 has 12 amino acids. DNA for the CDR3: TGTGCCAGCAGTTTTACCATCTACGAGCAGTACTTC. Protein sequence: CASSFTIYEQYF.

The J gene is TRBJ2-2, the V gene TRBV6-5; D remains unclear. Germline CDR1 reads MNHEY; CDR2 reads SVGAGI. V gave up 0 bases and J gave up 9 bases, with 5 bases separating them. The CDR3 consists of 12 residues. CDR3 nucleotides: TGTGCCAGCAGTTACTCGAGTAGGGAGCTGTTTTTT. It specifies CASSYSSRELFF.